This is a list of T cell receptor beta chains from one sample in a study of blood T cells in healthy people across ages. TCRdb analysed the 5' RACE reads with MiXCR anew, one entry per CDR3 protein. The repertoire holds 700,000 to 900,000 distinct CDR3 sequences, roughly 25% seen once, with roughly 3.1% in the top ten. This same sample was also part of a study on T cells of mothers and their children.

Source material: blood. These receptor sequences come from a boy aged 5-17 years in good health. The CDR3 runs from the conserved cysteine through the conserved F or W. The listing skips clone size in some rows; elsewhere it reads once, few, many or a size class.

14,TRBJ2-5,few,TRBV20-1,CSVLSRGDQETQYF
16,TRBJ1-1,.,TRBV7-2,CASSLEYRAMNTEAFF
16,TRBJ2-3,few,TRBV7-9,CASSLVLAASTGTQYF
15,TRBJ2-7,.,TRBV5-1,CASRPTSGVSYEQYF
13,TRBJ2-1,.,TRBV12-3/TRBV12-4,CASSWTVNNEQFF
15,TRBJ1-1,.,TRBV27,CASSLFGRGNTEAFF
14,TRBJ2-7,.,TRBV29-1,CSVRLGTQPYEQYF
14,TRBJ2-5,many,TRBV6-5,CASSSAGLQETQYF
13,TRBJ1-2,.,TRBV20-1,CSAREQTNYGYTF
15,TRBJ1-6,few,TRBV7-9,CASSLGGTYNSPLHF
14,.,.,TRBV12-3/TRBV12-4,CASSSGYSRDEQFF
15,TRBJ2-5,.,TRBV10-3,CAISESLGGQETQYF
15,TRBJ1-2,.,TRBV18,CASSPGTDLNYGYTF
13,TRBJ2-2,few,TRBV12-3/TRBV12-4,CASRGKAPGELFF
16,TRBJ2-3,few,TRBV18,CASSLGTSGTTDTQYF
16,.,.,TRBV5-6,CASSSSPVTAYNEQFF
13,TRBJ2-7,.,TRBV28,CASNQGHPYEQYF
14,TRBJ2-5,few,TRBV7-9,CASSLAQGKETQYF
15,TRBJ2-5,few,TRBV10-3,CAISGPGQSGETQYF
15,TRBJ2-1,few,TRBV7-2,CASSLGGGPSWEQFF
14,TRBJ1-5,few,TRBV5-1,CASSLDGSFPPQHF
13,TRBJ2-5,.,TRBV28,CASNLGAQETQYF
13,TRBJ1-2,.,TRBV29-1,CSVGTGSSRGYTF
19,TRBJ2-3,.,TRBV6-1,CASSDLPLQGLAGLDTQYF
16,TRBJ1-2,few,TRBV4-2,CASSQEWLLGDYGYTF
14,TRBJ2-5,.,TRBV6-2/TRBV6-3,CASSQGSEAETQYF